A selection of T cell receptor beta chains follows, all from one sample in a study of sequential checkpoint blockade in melanoma. Repertoires were generated with immunoSEQ multiplex PCR, while TCRdb's copy carries only in-frame clones and drops some. Of tens of thousands of clones in the sample, 86% were seen once. The specimen was CD8+ T cells sorted from blood (inferred from file names), collected from a patient given nivolumab and ipilimumab in sequence. These receptors originate from a human donor with melanoma. Both conserved end residues are part of each CDR3. D genes are given only for firm matches. A row's size may be missing; if present it is once, few, many or a size class.

size,length,J,V,D,DNA,CDR3
.,15,TRBJ2-7,TRBV28,TRBD2,TGTGCCAGCAGTTTGGGACTAGCGGGAGGGCTCGAGCAGTACTTC,CASSLGLAGGLEQYF
.,13,TRBJ1-5,TRBV9,TRBD1,TGTGCCAGCAGCGTAGCAGGGGGTCAGCCCCAGCATTTT,CASSVAGGQPQHF
.,12,TRBJ1-4,TRBV9,TRBD1,TGTGCCAGCAGTAGGACAGGGGAAAAACTGTTTTTT,CASSRTGEKLFF
.,12,TRBJ2-1,TRBV27,.,TGTGCCAGCAGTCCGTCGGGGTATGAGCAGTTCTTC,CASSPSGYEQFF
.,15,TRBJ2-1,TRBV9,TRBD2,TGTGCCAGCAGCGTAGTTGGCCTAGCGGGGAATGAGCAGTTCTTC,CASSVVGLAGNEQFF
.,14,TRBJ2-7,TRBV27,TRBD2,TGTGCCACGAAAGATGGACTAGCGGTCTACGGGCAGTACTTC,CATKDGLAVYGQYF
.,14,TRBJ1-1,TRBV13,TRBD1,TGTGCCAGCAGCTTAGGGGGTTGGACAGGGGAAGCTTTCTTT,CASSLGGWTGEAFF
.,15,TRBJ2-3,TRBV30,.,TGTGCCTGGAGTGGTGGTAGCACAAGCACAGATACGCAGTATTTT,CAWSGGSTSTDTQYF
.,16,TRBJ2-2,TRBV5-1,.,TGCGCCAGCAGCTTAATGACAGTAGAGAACACCGGGGAGCTGTTTTTT,CASSLMTVENTGELFF
few,14,TRBJ2-1,TRBV27,TRBD2,TGTGCCAGCTGGACTAGGAGCTCCTACAATGAGCAGTTCTTC,CASWTRSSYNEQFF
.,14,TRBJ2-7,TRBV7-3,.,TGTGCCAGCAGCCCCTCGGTCGGGTACTACGAGCAGTACTTC,CASSPSVGYYEQYF
.,12,TRBJ2-7,TRBV29-1,TRBD2,TGCAGCGTTGCTAGCGGGAGCCGCGAGCAGTACTTC,CSVASGSREQYF
.,14,TRBJ1-2,TRBV6-5,TRBD1,TGTGCCAGCAGTTACTCGACAGGGCTAGGGGGCTACACCTTC,CASSYSTGLGGYTF
.,16,TRBJ2-7,TRBV10-3,TRBD1,TGTGCCATCAGTGAGAGAGGACAGGGTAAAACTGACGAGCAGTACTTC,CAISERGQGKTDEQYF
.,15,TRBJ2-3,TRBV15,.,TGTGCCACCAGCAGAGGGAGGACAGTAGGTGATACGCAGTATTTT,CATSRGRTVGDTQYF
.,15,TRBJ1-2,TRBV19,TRBD1,TGTGCCAGTAGTATAGTTGCAGGGGGCAACGATGGCTACACCTTC,CASSIVAGGNDGYTF
.,14,TRBJ1-2,TRBV27,TRBD1,TGTGCCAGCAGTTTGGGACAGGGAACCTATGGCTACACCTTC,CASSLGQGTYGYTF
.,14,TRBJ1-2,TRBV6-6,TRBD1,TGTGCCAGCAGTTTGGGACAGGGGAATAATGGCTACACCTTC,CASSLGQGNNGYTF
.,17,TRBJ2-5,TRBV9,TRBD1,TGTGCCAGCAGCGTCACAATAACAGGGGTCATAGGGGAGACCCAGTACTTC,CASSVTITGVIGETQYF
.,12,TRBJ1-1,TRBV7-9,.,TGTGCCAGCAGCCCACAGGGCCGTGAAGCTTTCTTT,CASSPQGREAFF